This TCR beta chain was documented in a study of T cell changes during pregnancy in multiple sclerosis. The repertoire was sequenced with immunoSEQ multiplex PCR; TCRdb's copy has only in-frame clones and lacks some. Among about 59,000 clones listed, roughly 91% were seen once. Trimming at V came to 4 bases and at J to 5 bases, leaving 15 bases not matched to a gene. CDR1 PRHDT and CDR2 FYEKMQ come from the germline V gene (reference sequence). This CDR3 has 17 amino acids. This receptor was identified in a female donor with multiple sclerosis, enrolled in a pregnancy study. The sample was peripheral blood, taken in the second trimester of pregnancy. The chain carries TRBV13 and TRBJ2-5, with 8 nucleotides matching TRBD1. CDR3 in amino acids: CASSYFGSGGAWETQYF. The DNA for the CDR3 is TGTGCCAGCAGCTACTTCGGGTCAGGGGGCGCGTGGGAGACCCAGTACTTC.